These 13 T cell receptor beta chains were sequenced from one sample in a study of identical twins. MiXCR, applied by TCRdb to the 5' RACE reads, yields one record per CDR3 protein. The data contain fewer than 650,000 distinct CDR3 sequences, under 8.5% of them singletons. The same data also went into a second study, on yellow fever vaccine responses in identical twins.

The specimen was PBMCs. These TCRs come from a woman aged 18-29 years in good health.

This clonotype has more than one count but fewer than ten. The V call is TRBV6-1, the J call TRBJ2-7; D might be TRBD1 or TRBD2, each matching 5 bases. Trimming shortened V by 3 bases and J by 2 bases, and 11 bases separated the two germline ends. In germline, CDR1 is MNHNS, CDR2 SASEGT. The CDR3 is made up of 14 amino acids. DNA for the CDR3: TGTGCCAGCAGTGATAATGGGGGAACCTACGAGCAGTACGTC. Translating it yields CASSDNGGTYEQYV.

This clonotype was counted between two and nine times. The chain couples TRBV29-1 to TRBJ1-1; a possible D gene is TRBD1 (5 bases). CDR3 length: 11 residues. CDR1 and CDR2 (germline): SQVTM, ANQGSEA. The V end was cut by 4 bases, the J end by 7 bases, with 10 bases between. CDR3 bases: TGCAGCGTTGGCAGGGAAAATGAAGCTTTCTTT. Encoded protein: CSVGRENEAFF.

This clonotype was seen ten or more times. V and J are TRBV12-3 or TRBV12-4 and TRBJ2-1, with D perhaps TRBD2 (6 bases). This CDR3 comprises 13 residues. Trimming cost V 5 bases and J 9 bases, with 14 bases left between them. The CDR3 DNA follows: TGTGCCAGCAGTCCCCGGGGGAGGACTGAGCAGTTCTTC. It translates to CASSPRGRTEQFF.

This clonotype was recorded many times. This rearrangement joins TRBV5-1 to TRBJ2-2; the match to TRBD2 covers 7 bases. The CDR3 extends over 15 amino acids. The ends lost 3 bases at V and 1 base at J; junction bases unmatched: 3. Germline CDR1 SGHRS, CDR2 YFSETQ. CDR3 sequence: CASSSASGNTGELFF. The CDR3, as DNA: TGCGCCAGCAGCTCGGCTAGCGGGAACACCGGGGAGCTGTTTTTT.

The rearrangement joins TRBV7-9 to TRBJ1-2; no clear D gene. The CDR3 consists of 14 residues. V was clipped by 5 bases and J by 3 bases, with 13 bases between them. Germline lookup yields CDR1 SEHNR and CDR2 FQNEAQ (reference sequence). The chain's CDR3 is CASSAAEEHYGYTF. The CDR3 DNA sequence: TGTGCCAGCAGCGCAGCAGAGGAACACTATGGCTACACCTTC.

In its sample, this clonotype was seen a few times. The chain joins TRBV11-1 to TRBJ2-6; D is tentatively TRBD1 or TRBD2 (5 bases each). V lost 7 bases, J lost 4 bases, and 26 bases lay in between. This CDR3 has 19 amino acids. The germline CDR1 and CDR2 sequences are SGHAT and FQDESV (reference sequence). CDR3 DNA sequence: TGTGCCAGCAACCCTCCCCAGGGACGGATGGCCTCCGGGGCCAACGTCCTGACTTTC. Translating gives CASNPPQGRMASGANVLTF. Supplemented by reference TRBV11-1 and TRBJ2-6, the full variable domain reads EAEVAQSPRYKITEKSQAVAFWCDPISGHATLYWYRQILGQGPELLVQFQDESVVDDSQLPKDRFSAERLKGVDSTLKIQPAELGDSAMYLCASNPPQGRMASGANVLTFGAGSRLTVL.

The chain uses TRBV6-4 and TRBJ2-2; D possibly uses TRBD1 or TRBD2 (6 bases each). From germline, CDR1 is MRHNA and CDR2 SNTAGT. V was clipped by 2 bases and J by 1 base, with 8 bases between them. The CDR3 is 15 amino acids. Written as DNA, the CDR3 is TGTGCCAGCAGTGACAAGGGGGGGAACACCGGGGAGCTGTTTTTT. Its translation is CASSDKGGNTGELFF.

The CDR3 spells CASTSQPGQGGQPQHF. For the CDR3, the DNA is TGTGCCAGTACCAGCCAACCGGGACAGGGTGGTCAGCCCCAGCATTTT. V gene TRBV2 combines with J gene TRBJ1-5, with 9 bases that match TRBD1. From germline, CDR1 is SNHLY and CDR2 FYNNEI. CDR3 length equals 16 residues. J was trimmed by 6 bases and V by 9 bases; bases with no gene match: 15.

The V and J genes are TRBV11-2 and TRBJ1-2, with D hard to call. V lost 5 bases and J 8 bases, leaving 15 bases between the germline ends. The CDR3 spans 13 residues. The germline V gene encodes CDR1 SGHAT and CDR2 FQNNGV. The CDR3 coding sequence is TGTGCCAGCAGCCTGGGTCACATCAACGGCTACACCTTC. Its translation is CASSLGHINGYTF.

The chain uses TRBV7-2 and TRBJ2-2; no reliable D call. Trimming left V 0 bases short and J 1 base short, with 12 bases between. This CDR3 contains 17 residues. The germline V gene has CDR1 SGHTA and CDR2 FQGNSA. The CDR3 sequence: CASSLASGPVNTGELFF. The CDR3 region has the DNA TGTGCCAGCAGCTTAGCTTCTGGGCCTGTGAACACCGGGGAGCTGTTTTTT.

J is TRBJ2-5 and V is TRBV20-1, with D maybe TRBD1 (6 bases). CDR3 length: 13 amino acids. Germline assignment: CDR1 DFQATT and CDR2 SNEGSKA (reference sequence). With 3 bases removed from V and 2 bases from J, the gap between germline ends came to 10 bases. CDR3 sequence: CSASRDTQETQYF. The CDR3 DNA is TGCAGTGCTAGTCGGGACACACAAGAGACCCAGTACTTC.

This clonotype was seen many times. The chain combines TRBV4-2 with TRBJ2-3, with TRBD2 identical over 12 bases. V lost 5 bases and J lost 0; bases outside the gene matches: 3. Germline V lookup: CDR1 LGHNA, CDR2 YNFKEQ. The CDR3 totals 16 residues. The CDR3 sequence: CASSVTSGGSTDTQYF. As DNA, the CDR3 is TGTGCCAGCAGCGTAACTAGCGGGGGGAGCACAGATACGCAGTATTTT.

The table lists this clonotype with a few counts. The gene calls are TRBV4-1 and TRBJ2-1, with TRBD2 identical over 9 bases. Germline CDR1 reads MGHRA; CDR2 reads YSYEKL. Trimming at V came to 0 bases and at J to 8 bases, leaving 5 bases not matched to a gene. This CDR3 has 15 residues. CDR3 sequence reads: CASSQDSGGRDEQFF. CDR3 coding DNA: TGCGCCAGCAGCCAAGATAGCGGGGGCCGGGATGAGCAGTTCTTC.